This TCR beta chain was captured by sequencing in a study of chemoradiotherapy in HPV16-positive cancers. With regard to this clone: Antigen: not known.

Repertoires were generated with immunoSEQ multiplex PCR, while TCRdb's copy carries only in-frame clones and drops some. The data show 20,000 to 30,000 clones, around 94% seen once. General study results and limits: Candidate HPV-specific clones and E7-related TCR motifs grew in tumor during treatment.

The sequence derives from a human donor with HPV-associated anogenital cancer. Sampling was carried out from a patient who underwent chemoradiotherapy.

For the CDR3, the DNA is TGTGCCAGCAGCCAGGGGAATAGCAATCAGCCCCAGCATTTT. This sequence encodes CASSQGNSNQPQHF. The chain employs TRBV2 and TRBJ1-5, with D perhaps matching TRBD1 (6 bases). The germline gives CDR1 SNHLY, CDR2 FYNNEI. V was clipped by 6 bases and J by 0 bases, with 9 bases between them. This CDR3 comprises 14 residues.